This T cell receptor beta chain was documented in a study of PD-L1 blockade in urothelial cancer. Findings and limits, study-wide: Better survival was predicted when blood TCR clonality before treatment fell below the median.

Clones were sequenced by immunoSEQ multiplex PCR, and TCRdb holds only the in-frame ones, with some missing. The repertoire holds over 100,000 clones, with roughly 83% as singletons. As to time point: pretreatment peripheral blood. Patients were diagnosed with urothelial carcinoma, either locally advanced or metastatic. The CDR3 runs to 15 residues. Germline V gene sequence: CDR1 WNHNN, CDR2 SYGVQD (reference sequence). V dropped 3 bases and J dropped 2; count of bases not matched to a gene: 7. Notes on this clone: Its antigen is unidentified.

Sequencing used PBMCs, obtained around atezolizumab (anti-PD-L1) treatment. The sequence came from a man aged 45-65 years with urothelial cancer. V is TRBV10-1 and J is TRBJ2-7, with TRBD2 identical over 7 bases. CDR3 in amino acids: CASSEESGTTYEQYF. In DNA form, the CDR3 reads TGCGCCAGCAGTGAAGAAAGCGGGACTACCTACGAGCAGTACTTC.